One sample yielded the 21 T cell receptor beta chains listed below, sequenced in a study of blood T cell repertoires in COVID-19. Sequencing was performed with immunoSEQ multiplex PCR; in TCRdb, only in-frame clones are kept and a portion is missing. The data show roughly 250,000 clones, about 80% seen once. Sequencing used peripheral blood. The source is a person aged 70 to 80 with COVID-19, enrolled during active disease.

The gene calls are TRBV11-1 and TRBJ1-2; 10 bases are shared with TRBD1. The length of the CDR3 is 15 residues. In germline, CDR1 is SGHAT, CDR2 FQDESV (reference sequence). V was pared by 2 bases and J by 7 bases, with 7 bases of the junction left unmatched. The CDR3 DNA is TGTGCCAGCAGCTTAACGGGACAGGGGAGTCTTGGCTACACCTTC. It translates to CASSLTGQGSLGYTF.

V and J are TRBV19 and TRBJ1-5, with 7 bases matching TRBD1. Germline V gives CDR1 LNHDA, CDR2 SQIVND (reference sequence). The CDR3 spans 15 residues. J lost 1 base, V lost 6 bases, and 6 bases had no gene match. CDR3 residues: CASRKRQGSNQPQHF. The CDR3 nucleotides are TGTGCCAGTAGGAAAAGACAGGGCAGCAATCAGCCCCAGCATTTT.

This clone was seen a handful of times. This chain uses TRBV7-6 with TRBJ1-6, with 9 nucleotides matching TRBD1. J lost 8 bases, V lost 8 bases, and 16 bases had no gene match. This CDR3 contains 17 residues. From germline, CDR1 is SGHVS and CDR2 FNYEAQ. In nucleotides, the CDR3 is TGTGCCAGCCCACTACACCCGGGACAGGGTATACATTCACCCCTCCACTTT. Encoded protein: CASPLHPGQGIHSPLHF.

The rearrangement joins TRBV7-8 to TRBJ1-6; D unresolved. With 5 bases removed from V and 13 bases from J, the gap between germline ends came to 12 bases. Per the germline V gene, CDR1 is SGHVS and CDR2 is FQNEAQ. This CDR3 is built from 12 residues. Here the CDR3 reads CASSPLIRPLHF. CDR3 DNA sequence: TGTGCCAGCAGCCCTCTAATTCGGCCCCTCCACTTT.

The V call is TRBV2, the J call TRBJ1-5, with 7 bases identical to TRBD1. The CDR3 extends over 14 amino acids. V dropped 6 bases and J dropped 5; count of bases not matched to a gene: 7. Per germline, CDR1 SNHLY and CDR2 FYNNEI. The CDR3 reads CASRVGGWDQPQHF. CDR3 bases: TGTGCCAGCAGGGTAGGGGGCTGGGATCAGCCCCAGCATTTT.

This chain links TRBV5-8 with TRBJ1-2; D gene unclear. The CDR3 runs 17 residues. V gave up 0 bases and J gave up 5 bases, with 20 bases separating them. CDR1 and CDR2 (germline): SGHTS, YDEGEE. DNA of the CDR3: TGTGCCAGCAGCTTGGGTCGATCCAACCTAAGATTGTATGGCTACACCTTC. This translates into CASSLGRSNLRLYGYTF.

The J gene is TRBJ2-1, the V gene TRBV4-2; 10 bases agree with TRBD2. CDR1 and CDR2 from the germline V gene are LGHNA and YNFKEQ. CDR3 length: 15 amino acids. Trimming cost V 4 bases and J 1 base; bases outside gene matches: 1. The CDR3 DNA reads TGTGCCAGCAGCCCACTAGCGGGATCCTACAATGAGCAGTTCTTC. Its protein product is CASSPLAGSYNEQFF.

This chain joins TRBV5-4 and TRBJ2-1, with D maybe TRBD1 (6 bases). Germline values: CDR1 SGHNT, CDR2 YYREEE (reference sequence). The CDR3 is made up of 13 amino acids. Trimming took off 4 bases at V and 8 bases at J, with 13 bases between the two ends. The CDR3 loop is CASSHTGFDEQFF. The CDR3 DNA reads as TGTGCCAGCAGCCACACAGGGTTCGATGAGCAGTTCTTC.

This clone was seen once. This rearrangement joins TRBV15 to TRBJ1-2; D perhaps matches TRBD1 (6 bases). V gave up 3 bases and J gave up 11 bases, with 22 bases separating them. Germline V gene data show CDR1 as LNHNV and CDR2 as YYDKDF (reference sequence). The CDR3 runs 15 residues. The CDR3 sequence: CATSSPGGRTLVYTF. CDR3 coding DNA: TGTGCCACCAGCAGTCCCGGGGGGCGTACTCTGGTATACACCTTC.

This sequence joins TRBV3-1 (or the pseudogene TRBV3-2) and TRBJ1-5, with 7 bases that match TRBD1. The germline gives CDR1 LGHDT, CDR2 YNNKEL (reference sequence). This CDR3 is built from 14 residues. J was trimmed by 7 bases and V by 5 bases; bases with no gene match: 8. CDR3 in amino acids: CASSIDRERQPQHF. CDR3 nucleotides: TGTGCCAGCAGCATAGACAGGGAGCGCCAGCCCCAGCATTTT.

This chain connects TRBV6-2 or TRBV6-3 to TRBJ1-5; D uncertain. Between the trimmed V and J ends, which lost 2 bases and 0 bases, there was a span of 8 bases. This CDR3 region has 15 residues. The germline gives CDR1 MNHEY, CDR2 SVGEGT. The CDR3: CASSYDGGSNQPQHF. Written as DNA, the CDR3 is TGTGCCAGCAGTTACGACGGAGGTAGCAATCAGCCCCAGCATTTT.

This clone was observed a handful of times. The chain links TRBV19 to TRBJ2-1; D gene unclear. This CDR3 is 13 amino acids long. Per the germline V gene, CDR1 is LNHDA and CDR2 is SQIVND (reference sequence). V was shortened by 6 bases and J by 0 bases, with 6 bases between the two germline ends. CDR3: CASSLYSYNEQFF. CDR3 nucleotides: TGTGCCAGTAGCCTTTACTCCTACAATGAGCAGTTCTTC. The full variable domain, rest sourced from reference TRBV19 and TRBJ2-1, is DGGITQSPKYLFRKEGQNVTLSCEQNLNHDAMYWYRQDPGQGLRLIYYSQIVNDFQKGDIAEGYSVSREKKESFPLTVTSAQKNPTAFYLCASSLYSYNEQFFGPGTRLTVL.

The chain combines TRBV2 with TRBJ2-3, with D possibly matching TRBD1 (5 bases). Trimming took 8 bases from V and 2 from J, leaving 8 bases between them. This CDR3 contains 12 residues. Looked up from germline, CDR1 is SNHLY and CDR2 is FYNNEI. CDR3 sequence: CASRRDTDTQYF. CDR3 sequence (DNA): TGTGCCAGCCGCAGGGACACAGATACGCAGTATTTT.

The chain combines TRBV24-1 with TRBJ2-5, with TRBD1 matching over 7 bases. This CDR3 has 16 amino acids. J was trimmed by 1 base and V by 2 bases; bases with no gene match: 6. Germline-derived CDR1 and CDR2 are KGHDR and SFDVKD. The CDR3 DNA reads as TGTGCCACCAGTGATTCTGACAGGGAAATCCAAGAGACCCAGTACTTC. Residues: CATSDSDREIQETQYF.

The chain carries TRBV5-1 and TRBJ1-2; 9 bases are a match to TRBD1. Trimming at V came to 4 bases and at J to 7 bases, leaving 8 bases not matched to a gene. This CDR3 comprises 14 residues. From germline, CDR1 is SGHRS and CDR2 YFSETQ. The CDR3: CASSRPGTGFGYTF. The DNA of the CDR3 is TGCGCCAGCAGCCGTCCCGGGACAGGGTTTGGCTACACCTTC.

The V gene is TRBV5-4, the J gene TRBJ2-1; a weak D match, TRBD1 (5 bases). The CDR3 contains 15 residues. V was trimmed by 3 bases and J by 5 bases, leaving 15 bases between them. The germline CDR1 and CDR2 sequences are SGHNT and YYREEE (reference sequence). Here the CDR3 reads CASSSQGFRDNEQFF. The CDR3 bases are TGTGCCAGCAGCTCTCAGGGATTCCGGGACAATGAGCAGTTCTTC.

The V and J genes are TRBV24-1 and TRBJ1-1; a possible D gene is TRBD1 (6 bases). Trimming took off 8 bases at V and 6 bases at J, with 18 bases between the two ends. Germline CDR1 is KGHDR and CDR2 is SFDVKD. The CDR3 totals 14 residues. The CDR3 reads CATMSRGAFAEAFF. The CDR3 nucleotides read TGTGCCACCATGTCCCGGGGGGCTTTCGCTGAAGCTTTCTTT.

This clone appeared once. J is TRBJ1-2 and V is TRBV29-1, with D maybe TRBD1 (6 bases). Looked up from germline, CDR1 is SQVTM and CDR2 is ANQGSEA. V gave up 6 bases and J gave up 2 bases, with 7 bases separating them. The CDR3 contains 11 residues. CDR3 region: CSVQGNYGYTF. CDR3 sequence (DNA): TGCAGCGTCCAGGGGAACTATGGCTACACCTTC.

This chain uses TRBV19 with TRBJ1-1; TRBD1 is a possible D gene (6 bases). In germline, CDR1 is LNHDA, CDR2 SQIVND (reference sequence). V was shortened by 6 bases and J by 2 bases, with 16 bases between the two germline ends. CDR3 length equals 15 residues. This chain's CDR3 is CASREKDRINTEAFF. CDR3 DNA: TGTGCCAGTAGGGAGAAGGACAGAATAAACACTGAAGCTTTCTTT.

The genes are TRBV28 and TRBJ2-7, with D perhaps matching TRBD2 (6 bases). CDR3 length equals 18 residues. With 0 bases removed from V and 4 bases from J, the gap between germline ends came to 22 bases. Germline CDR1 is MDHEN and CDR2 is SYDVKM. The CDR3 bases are TGTGCCAGCAGTTTATGGGGCGGGGCAGGGTCAGGGAAATACGAGCAGTACTTC. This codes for CASSLWGGAGSGKYEQYF.

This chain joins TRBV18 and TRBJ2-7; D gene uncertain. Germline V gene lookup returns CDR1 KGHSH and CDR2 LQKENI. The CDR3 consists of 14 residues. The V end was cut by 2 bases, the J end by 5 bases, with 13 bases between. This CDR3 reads CASSPSSAFNEQYF. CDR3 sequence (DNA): TGTGCCAGCTCACCAAGCAGCGCTTTCAACGAGCAGTACTTC.